The subject of this entry is one TCR beta chain. No antigen is known for it. Isolating PBMCs gave at least 6.5 million of these cells per sample. This specimen comes from a study of blood T cells in healthy people across ages. The second PCR ran about 6 to 11 cycles with a sample-barcoded 5' primer and J-beta primers. Each CDR3 protein is one row after TCRdb ran MiXCR on the 5' RACE reads. The profile shows 720,000 or so distinct CDR3 sequences, around 41% of them singletons. Overall study results and limits: There were more naive CD4+ cells and higher diversity in long-lived donors than in aged donors.

The sequenced sample was blood. The source is a man older than 75 in good health.

The CDR3 spells CASSYSVTMGEARETQYF. The CDR3, as DNA: TGTGCCAGCAGTTACTCGGTCACAATGGGGGAGGCGAGAGAGACCCAGTACTTC. The chain employs TRBV6-5 and TRBJ2-5, with a tentative D call TRBD2 (6 bases). The V end was cut by 0 bases, the J end by 4 bases, with 21 bases between. The CDR3 has 18 residues. CDR1 and CDR2 from the germline V gene are MNHEY and SVGAGI.